The 2 T cell receptor beta chains below were found in one sample sequenced in a study of T cells in women clearing cervical HPV infection. Profiled with immunoSEQ multiplex PCR; TCRdb holds only in-frame clones, not every one. With about 37,000 clones in the sample, the ten largest clones hold 6.8%. Source material: blood buffy coat. Every receptor here comes from a woman between 18 and 70 years old with a cervical HPV16 infection that either progressed to CIN3+ or cleared (not recorded which).

Worth noting for this clone: Read sequence stops 3 residues before the CDR3 end, and the germline J gene provides the missing end. The chain employs TRBV5-1 and TRBJ1-1, with TRBD1 as a possible D gene (6 bases). With 0 bases removed from V and 2 bases from J, the gap between germline ends came to 11 bases. CDR3 length equals 15 residues. CDR1 and CDR2 from the germline V gene are SGHRS and YFSETQ. The CDR3 bases that were read are TGCGCCAGCAGCTTGGCCTGGGGGCCCAACACTGAA. Translation: CASSLAWGPNTE. The CDR3 as a whole reads CASSLAWGPNTEAFF.

Turning to this clone: Sequencing ends 3 residues short of the CDR3 end; the germline J gene provides the rest. This sequence joins TRBV9 and TRBJ2-3; no definite D call. Germline V gene sequence: CDR1 SGDLS, CDR2 YYNGEE. Trimming shortened V by 1 base and J by 8 bases, and 5 bases separated the two germline ends. This CDR3 is 11 amino acids long. The CDR3 is CASSVRCTQYF. The CDR3 bases that were read are TGTGCCAGCAGCGTACGGTGTACG.